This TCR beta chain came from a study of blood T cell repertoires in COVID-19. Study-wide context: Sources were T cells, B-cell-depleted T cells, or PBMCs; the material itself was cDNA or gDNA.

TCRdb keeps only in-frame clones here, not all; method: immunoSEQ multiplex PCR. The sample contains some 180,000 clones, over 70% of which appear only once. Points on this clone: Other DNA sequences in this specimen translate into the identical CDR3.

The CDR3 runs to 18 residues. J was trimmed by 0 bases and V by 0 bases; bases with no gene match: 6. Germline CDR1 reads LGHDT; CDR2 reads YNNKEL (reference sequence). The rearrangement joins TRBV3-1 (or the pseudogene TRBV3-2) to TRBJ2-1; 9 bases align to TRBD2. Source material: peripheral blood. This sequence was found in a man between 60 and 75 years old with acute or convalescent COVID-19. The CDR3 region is CASSQDGTSLSSYNEQFF. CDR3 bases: TGTGCCAGCAGCCAAGATGGGACTAGCCTAAGCTCCTACAATGAGCAGTTCTTC.